A selection of T cell receptor beta chains follows, all from one sample in a study of blood T cell repertoires in COVID-19. Sequencing was performed with immunoSEQ multiplex PCR; in TCRdb, only in-frame clones are kept and a portion is missing. There are roughly 100,000 clones in the sample; 75% to 85% occur only once, and less than 6% lies in the top ten. Material for sequencing was peripheral blood. Receptors originate from a man aged 80 or over with COVID-19, enrolled during active disease. The CDR3 runs from the conserved cysteine through the conserved F or W. Each record gives: D gene, J gene, V gene, clone size, CDR3 protein, CDR3 DNA. The D gene is left open where the match is weak. Clone size appears in some rows only: once, few, many, or a class for an expanded clone.

TRBD1 | TRBJ2-5 | TRBV27 | - | CASSAGGETQYF | TGTGCCAGCAGTGCAGGGGGAGAGACCCAGTACTTC
- | TRBJ2-3 | TRBV6-5 | - | CASVTGITDTQYF | TGTGCCAGCGTGACGGGGATCACAGATACGCAGTATTTT
TRBD1 | TRBJ1-4 | TRBV10-2 | - | CASSSRDRGFGEKLFF | TGCGCCAGCAGTTCCCGGGACAGGGGGTTTGGTGAAAAACTGTTTTTT
TRBD1 | TRBJ1-2 | TRBV18 | - | CASSPGTGVIYGYTF | TGTGCCAGCTCACCAGGTACAGGGGTGATCTATGGCTACACCTTC
- | TRBJ1-1 | TRBV2 | once | CASRGDAAFVFF | TGTGCCAGCAGGGGAGACGCCGCATTCGTTTTCTTT
TRBD1 | TRBJ1-5 | TRBV4-1 | - | CASSQTLAGGGQPQHF | TGCGCCAGCAGCCAAACTTTGGCAGGGGGCGGTCAGCCCCAGCATTTT
- | TRBJ2-7 | TRBV21-1 | - | CASSKGGTPAYEQYF | TGTGCCAGCAGCAAGGGGGGGACCCCGGCCTACGAGCAGTACTTC
TRBD2 | TRBJ2-2 | TRBV7-2 | - | CASSIVPGLAGRTGELFF | TGTGCCAGCAGCATAGTCCCGGGACTAGCGGGCAGAACCGGGGAGCTGTTTTTT
TRBD1 | TRBJ2-7 | TRBV6-5 | - | CASSKDRGREQYF | TGTGCCAGCAGTAAGGACAGGGGGCGGGAGCAGTACTTC
TRBD1 | TRBJ1-6 | TRBV19 | few | CASSILAGGNSPLHF | TGTGCCAGTAGTATATTGGCAGGGGGCAACTCACCCCTCCACTTT
TRBD1 | TRBJ2-3 | TRBV15 | - | CATSRPTGGTDTQYF | TGTGCCACCAGCAGACCGACAGGGGGCACAGATACGCAGTATTTT
- | TRBJ1-5 | TRBV30 | - | CAWNRDIDQPQHF | TGTGCCTGGAACAGGGACATTGATCAGCCCCAGCATTTT
TRBD1 | TRBJ2-7 | TRBV7-7 | - | CASSPGQGLDEQYF | TGTGCTAGCAGCCCGGGACAGGGGCTCGACGAGCAGTACTTC
TRBD1 | TRBJ2-2 | TRBV29-1 | - | CSATDRGNTGELFF | TGCAGCGCCACGGACAGGGGAAACACCGGGGAGCTGTTTTTT
TRBD1 | TRBJ2-1 | TRBV3-1/TRBV3-2 | - | CASSQADREQKNEQFF | TGTGCCAGCAGCCAGGCGGACAGGGAGCAAAAGAATGAGCAGTTCTTC
TRBD1 | TRBJ2-1 | TRBV10-3 | - | CATEGGGESEQFF | TGTGCCACCGAAGGGGGCGGAGAGAGTGAGCAGTTCTTC
- | TRBJ1-2 | TRBV5-6 | - | CASSLVAGLYGYTF | TGTGCCAGCAGCTTGGTAGCGGGCCTCTATGGCTACACCTTC
TRBD1 | TRBJ1-2 | TRBV7-8 | few | CASSSNRDSTNYGYTF | TGTGCCAGCAGCTCGAACCGGGACAGTACTAACTATGGCTACACCTTC
TRBD1 | TRBJ2-7 | TRBV5-1 | - | CASSLLRQGASYEQYF | TGCGCCAGCAGCTTACTCAGACAGGGGGCCTCCTACGAGCAGTACTTC
TRBD1 | TRBJ2-3 | TRBV29-1 | - | CSVGTGERTDTQYF | TGCAGCGTTGGGACAGGGGAGCGCACAGATACGCAGTATTTT
- | TRBJ2-7 | TRBV7-6 | few | CASSLRQGHSAYEQYF | TGTGCCAGCAGCTTAAGGCAGGGGCACAGTGCCTACGAGCAGTACTTC
TRBD2 | TRBJ2-1 | TRBV11-3 | - | CASSLGRLAGGNEQFF | TGTGCCAGCAGCTTAGGTCGGCTAGCGGGAGGTAATGAGCAGTTCTTC
TRBD1 | TRBJ1-1 | TRBV10-3 | - | CAISEEQGGRAFF | TGTGCCATCAGTGAAGAACAGGGGGGACGGGCTTTCTTT